The 17 T cell receptor beta chains reported below all come from one sample, sequenced in a study of blood T cell repertoires in COVID-19. Assay: immunoSEQ multiplex PCR; the TCRdb copy retains only in-frame clones and omits some. The sample records approximately 210,000 clones, approximately 90% being singletons. The sequencing sample was made of peripheral blood. These receptors were taken from a man aged 65 to 79 with acute or convalescent COVID-19.

The rearrangement uses TRBV29-1 and TRBJ2-3; D gene ambiguous. The V gene lost 3 bases and the J gene lost 1 base, with 8 bases spanning the gap. Germline CDR1 and CDR2: SQVTM and ANQGSEA. The CDR3 consists of 13 residues. The CDR3 protein is CSVDGLRTDTQYF. DNA for the CDR3: TGCAGCGTTGATGGCTTACGCACAGATACGCAGTATTTT.

This chain uses TRBV7-3 with TRBJ2-5, with TRBD1 matching over 7 bases. Trimming took 6 bases from V and 1 from J; bases not matched to a gene: 8. CDR1 SGHTA and CDR2 FQGTGA come from the germline V gene. There are 15 residues in the CDR3. CDR3 sequence (DNA): TGTGCCAGCAGACTAACAGGGACAGTCCAAGAGACCCAGTACTTC. Translation: CASRLTGTVQETQYF.

The chain has TRBV3-1 (or the pseudogene TRBV3-2) and TRBJ1-3, with TRBD1 as a possible D gene (6 bases). Germline V CDR1 and CDR2: LGHDT, YNNKEL (reference sequence). With 0 bases removed from V and 3 bases from J, the gap between germline ends came to 12 bases. This CDR3 contains 16 residues. The CDR3 protein is CASSQDSGVFGNTIYF. As DNA, the CDR3 is TGTGCCAGCAGCCAAGACTCAGGGGTATTTGGAAACACCATATATTTT.

V is TRBV19 and J is TRBJ2-1; D perhaps matches TRBD2 (5 bases). There are 16 residues in the CDR3. Germline V gene sequence: CDR1 LNHDA, CDR2 SQIVND (reference sequence). V was trimmed by 5 bases and J by 1 base, leaving 15 bases between them. The CDR3 here is CASSVPAGVSYNEQFF. The DNA of the CDR3 is TGTGCCAGTAGTGTCCCCGCCGGGGTGTCCTACAATGAGCAGTTCTTC.

This rearrangement joins TRBV6-5 to TRBJ2-7, with 8 positions matching TRBD2. V shed 8 bases and J 1 base; nucleotides not matched to a gene: 10. Germline CDR1 and CDR2: MNHEY and SVGAGI. This CDR3 region has 15 residues. DNA for the CDR3: TGTGCCAGCGTCAGGGGAGGCGGGAGGTCCTACGAGCAGTACTTC. Translating gives CASVRGGGRSYEQYF.

The chain employs TRBV7-9 and TRBJ2-1; 8 bases line up with TRBD2. J lost 4 bases, V lost 5 bases, and 13 bases had no gene match. Germline V gene data show CDR1 as SEHNR and CDR2 as FQNEAQ (reference sequence). The CDR3 consists of 17 residues. CDR3 residues: CASSLYRAASGYNEQFF. The CDR3 DNA reads TGTGCCAGCAGCCTTTACAGGGCGGCTAGCGGGTACAATGAGCAGTTCTTC.

This clone appeared once. This chain links TRBV6-5 with TRBJ1-5, with TRBD1 matching over 9 bases. Germline V gene data show CDR1 as MNHEY and CDR2 as SVGAGI. CDR3 size: 16 residues. With V trimmed by 2 bases and J by 3 bases, 5 bases remained unmatched. CDR3 region: CASSYLGQGVNQPQHF. The DNA for the CDR3 is TGTGCCAGCAGTTACCTGGGACAGGGTGTCAATCAGCCCCAGCATTTT.

The J gene is TRBJ2-7, the V gene TRBV28; TRBD2 aligns across 13 bases. Germline CDR1 MDHEN, CDR2 SYDVKM. Trimming took 5 bases from V and 1 from J; bases not matched to a gene: 5. This CDR3 is 16 amino acids long. CDR3 sequence: CASSPSGLAGSYEQYF. As DNA, the CDR3 is TGTGCCAGCAGTCCCTCGGGACTAGCGGGGTCCTACGAGCAGTACTTC.

The J gene is TRBJ1-5, the V gene TRBV15; D is unresolved. The germline V gene encodes CDR1 LNHNV and CDR2 YYDKDF (reference sequence). V shed 0 bases and J shed 9 bases, with 9 bases lying between them. This CDR3 spans 13 amino acids. The CDR3 here is CATSRDISGPQHF. The CDR3, as DNA: TGTGCCACCAGCAGAGATATTAGTGGGCCCCAGCATTTT.

This chain uses TRBV12-3 or TRBV12-4 with TRBJ2-7; D possibly corresponds to TRBD2 (6 bases). The CDR3 has 13 residues. V lost 3 bases and J lost 3, with 9 bases in between. The CDR3 sequence: CASSFNGGYEQYF. In DNA form, the CDR3 reads TGTGCCAGCAGTTTCAACGGGGGCTACGAGCAGTACTTC.

J is TRBJ1-5 and V is TRBV18; the D gene is possibly TRBD1 (6 bases). Deletions cut 4 bases from V and 7 bases from J, with 11 bases between. CDR1 and CDR2 (germline): KGHSH, LQKENI. This CDR3 region has 13 residues. CDR3 loop: CASSRTVDQPQHF. CDR3 DNA sequence: TGTGCCAGCTCACGGACAGTTGACCAGCCCCAGCATTTT. Filled out from reference TRBV18 and TRBJ1-5, the complete variable domain reads NAGVMQNPRHLVRRRGQEARLRCSPMKGHSHVYWYRQLPEEGLKFMVYLQKENIIDESGMPKERFSAEFPKEGPSILRIQQVVRGDSAAYFCASSRTVDQPQHFGDGTRLSIL.

The chain couples TRBV5-1 to TRBJ2-1; no clear D gene. The CDR3 covers 13 residues. Germline V gene sequence: CDR1 SGHRS, CDR2 YFSETQ. Trimming left V 6 bases short and J 4 bases short, with 11 bases between. This CDR3 reads CASTPPSYNEQFF. DNA for the CDR3: TGCGCCAGCACCCCTCCTAGTTACAATGAGCAGTTCTTC.

This chain connects TRBV7-2 to TRBJ2-7; TRBD2 matches 9 bases. The CDR3 length is 14 residues. The ends lost 3 bases at V and 2 bases at J; junction bases unmatched: 2. Looked up from germline, CDR1 is SGHTA and CDR2 is FQGNSA. The chain's CDR3 is CASSLTSGTYEQYF. The CDR3 DNA is TGTGCCAGCAGCTTGACTAGCGGCACCTACGAGCAGTACTTC.

This sequence joins TRBV3-1 (or the pseudogene TRBV3-2) and TRBJ1-2; D perhaps matches TRBD1 (6 bases). Germline loops: CDR1 LGHDT, CDR2 YNNKEL (reference sequence). The CDR3 has 13 residues. The V gene lost 1 base and the J gene lost 13 bases, with 16 bases spanning the gap. CDR3 in amino acids: CASSQVVGTRGTF. The CDR3 coding sequence is TGTGCCAGCAGCCAAGTGGTAGGAACCAGGGGCACCTTC.

The CDR3 sequence is CASILATGTEQYF. CDR3 DNA: TGTGCCAGCATCCTTGCGACAGGGACCGAGCAGTACTTC. The chain employs TRBV5-6 and TRBJ2-7, with TRBD1 matching over 7 bases. The J segment lost 6 bases and the V segment lost 6 bases, leaving 9 bases of the junction unmatched. CDR1 is SGHDT and CDR2 is YYEEEE in the germline V gene. The CDR3 covers 13 residues.

This sequence joins TRBV19 and TRBJ2-6; 9 nucleotides match TRBD1. J was trimmed by 2 bases and V by 4 bases; bases with no gene match: 6. This CDR3 is 17 amino acids long. Germline CDR1 and CDR2: LNHDA and SQIVND (reference sequence). This CDR3 is CASSTLDRGAGANVLTF. The CDR3 bases are TGTGCCAGTAGTACCTTGGACAGGGGAGCTGGGGCCAACGTCCTGACTTTC.

This chain uses TRBV5-1 with TRBJ2-5; TRBD2 agrees at 9 bases. J gave up 3 bases and V 4 bases, and 7 bases lay outside the gene matches. The CDR3 extends over 15 amino acids. Germline values: CDR1 SGHRS, CDR2 YFSETQ. The CDR3 protein is CASSLGASGKETQYF. The CDR3 nucleotides read TGCGCCAGCAGCCTCGGGGCTAGCGGGAAAGAGACCCAGTACTTC.